A single sample is the source of the 16 T cell receptor beta chains below, sequenced in a study of blood T cell repertoires in COVID-19. Produced via immunoSEQ multiplex PCR; TCRdb's table is partial and in-frame only. The table lists around 480,000 clones, roughly nine tenths of them singletons, with around 0.7% in the top ten. Material: PBMCs or T cells enriched from blood (not recorded which). The receptors shown here come from a woman aged 18-29 years who had recovered from COVID-19.

The V and J genes are TRBV28 and TRBJ2-5; 8 bases are shared with TRBD1. CDR1 MDHEN and CDR2 SYDVKM come from the germline V gene. V lost 3 bases and J lost 5; bases outside the gene matches: 5. CDR3 size: 14 residues. The CDR3 loop is CASSFPGGRETQYF. The CDR3, as DNA: TGTGCCAGCAGTTTCCCAGGGGGCAGGGAGACCCAGTACTTC.

This clone was seen only a few times. V gene TRBV11-2 combines with J gene TRBJ1-2; D possibly corresponds to TRBD1 (6 bases). Trimming left V 5 bases short and J 2 bases short, with 21 bases between. Germline V gives CDR1 SGHAT, CDR2 FQNNGV. This CDR3 comprises 17 residues. The CDR3: CASSALGQSSRNYGYTF. CDR3 in DNA: TGTGCCAGCAGCGCCCTTGGACAGTCGTCAAGGAACTATGGCTACACCTTC. Based on the CDR3 plus reference TRBV11-2 and TRBJ1-2, the full variable domain is EAGVAQSPRYKIIEKRQSVAFWCNPISGHATLYWYQQILGQGPKLLIQFQNNGVVDDSQLPKDRFSAERLKGVDSTLKIQPAKLEDSAVYLCASSALGQSSRNYGYTFGSGTRLTVV.

The chain is built from TRBV11-2 and TRBJ2-1; weak D call: TRBD1 (5 bases). Per the germline V gene, CDR1 is SGHAT and CDR2 is FQNNGV. Between the trimmed V and J ends, which lost 3 bases and 5 bases, there was a span of 14 bases. The CDR3 runs to 15 residues. This CDR3 is CASSFVSGIDNEQFF. In DNA form, the CDR3 reads TGTGCCAGCAGCTTCGTTTCAGGGATTGACAATGAGCAGTTCTTC.

This clone appeared once. The V gene is TRBV29-1, the J gene TRBJ1-1; tentative D call: TRBD1 (6 bases). This CDR3 has 12 amino acids. V was pared by 7 bases and J by 2 bases, with 11 bases between. CDR1 and CDR2 from the germline V gene are SQVTM and ANQGSEA. The CDR3, as DNA: TGCAGCGCTCCGACAGGAAACACTGAAGCTTTCTTT. It encodes CSAPTGNTEAFF.

This clone was seen once. V is TRBV5-4 and J is TRBJ2-5; D is perhaps TRBD2 (5 bases). The germline V gene has CDR1 SGHNT and CDR2 YYREEE (reference sequence). Trimming removed 0 bases from V and 6 bases from J, with 9 bases in between. The CDR3 sequence is 13 residues long. The CDR3 DNA follows: TGTGCCAGCAGCTTGGACGGGGTGCAGACCCAGTACTTC. Its protein product is CASSLDGVQTQYF.

With respect to this clone: The same CDR3 is also encoded by other DNA sequences in this sample. V gene TRBV2 combines with J gene TRBJ1-3, with D unclear. The germline CDR1 and CDR2 sequences are SNHLY and FYNNEI. V lost 4 bases and J lost 4, with 5 bases in between. The CDR3 totals 12 residues. DNA of the CDR3: TGTGCCAGCAGTGCCGAGGGAAACACCATATATTTT. It specifies CASSAEGNTIYF.

The chain has TRBV6-5 and TRBJ2-1, with D possibly TRBD2 on 6 matching bases. The germline CDR1 and CDR2 sequences are MNHEY and SVGAGI. The CDR3 length is 16 residues. Trimming pared 3 bases from V and 1 base from J, leaving 13 bases between. CDR3 nucleotide sequence: TGTGCCAGCAGTTATAGGAGGGGCATATCCTACAATGAGCAGTTCTTC. Its translation is CASSYRRGISYNEQFF.

The chain has TRBV15 and TRBJ1-5, with a possible D match to TRBD1 (5 bases). Germline CDR1 and CDR2: LNHNV and YYDKDF (reference sequence). The CDR3 has 14 amino acids. Trimming pared 1 base from V and 7 bases from J, leaving 11 bases between. CDR3 loop: CATSRGGAGQPQHF. CDR3 nucleotides: TGTGCCACCAGCAGAGGAGGGGCGGGACAGCCCCAGCATTTT.

This chain connects TRBV23-1 to TRBJ1-4, with a weak D call TRBD1 (6 bases). TRBV23-1 is annotated as an ORF whose role is uncertain. The CDR3 covers 20 residues. Trimming stripped 0 bases from V and 3 bases from J, with 23 bases between. The CDR3 sequence is CASSQSSFRQPGVSNEKLFF. CDR3 in DNA: TGCGCCAGCAGTCAATCCAGTTTCAGACAGCCAGGGGTATCTAATGAAAAACTGTTTTTT.

This clone was detected only once. This chain uses TRBV7-2 with TRBJ1-1; a possible D gene is TRBD1 (6 bases). The CDR3 sequence is 15 residues long. V lost 4 bases to trimming and J lost 1 base, with 13 bases between them. Looked up from germline, CDR1 is SGHTA and CDR2 is FQGNSA. The CDR3 sequence: CASSSFSGENTEAFF. The CDR3 bases are TGTGCCAGCAGCTCATTCTCAGGGGAGAACACTGAAGCTTTCTTT.

The chain is built from TRBV5-6 and TRBJ1-6, with 11 bases identical to TRBD1. Germline V gene lookup returns CDR1 SGHDT and CDR2 YYEEEE. J gave up 13 bases and V 1 base, and 10 bases lay outside the gene matches. The CDR3 runs 16 residues. CDR3: CASSLTSGTGGDPLHF. The CDR3 DNA sequence: TGTGCCAGCAGCTTGACTTCCGGGACAGGGGGAGATCCCCTCCACTTT. Filled out from reference TRBV5-6 and TRBJ1-6, the complete variable domain reads DAGVTQSPTHLIKTRGQQVTLRCSPKSGHDTVSWYQQALGQGPQFIFQYYEEEERQRGNFPDRFSGHQFPNYSSELNVNALLLGDSALYLCASSLTSGTGGDPLHFGNGTRLTVT.

This clone is a singleton in its sample. The V gene is TRBV7-2, the J gene TRBJ2-2, with unresolved D. The CDR3 loop spans 17 amino acids. The germline V gene encodes CDR1 SGHTA and CDR2 FQGNSA. V lost 1 base and J lost 1, with 13 bases in between. DNA of the CDR3: TGTGCCAGCAGCTTAGGTCTGATAGGCGGGAACACCGGGGAGCTGTTTTTT. It specifies CASSLGLIGGNTGELFF.

The chain links TRBV5-5 to TRBJ2-7, with D possibly being TRBD2 (6 bases). V gave up 0 bases and J gave up 2 bases, with 9 bases separating them. Germline CDR1 and CDR2: SGHKS and YYEKEE (reference sequence). The CDR3 consists of 14 residues. CDR3 in amino acids: CASSLAGGAYEQYF. Here the CDR3 DNA reads TGTGCCAGCAGCTTGGCCGGGGGAGCCTACGAGCAGTACTTC.

The chain combines TRBV4-1 with TRBJ1-6; possibly TRBD1 for D (5 bases). This CDR3 has 16 amino acids. V was trimmed by 4 bases and J by 5 bases, leaving 15 bases between them. CDR1 and CDR2 from the germline V gene are MGHRA and YSYEKL. CDR3 DNA: TGCGCCAGCAGCCCCAGAAAGGGCAGGGATAATTCACCCCTCCACTTT. Protein: CASSPRKGRDNSPLHF.

The V call is TRBV28, the J call TRBJ2-1, with D maybe TRBD1 (6 bases). The ends were cut back, 6 bases at V and 2 bases at J, with 8 bases in the middle. Germline CDR1 is MDHEN and CDR2 is SYDVKM. The CDR3 loop spans 13 amino acids. The CDR3 loop reads CASRTGAYNEQFF. The CDR3 DNA sequence: TGTGCCAGCAGGACAGGTGCCTACAATGAGCAGTTCTTC. Complete variable domain (other parts from reference TRBV28 and TRBJ2-1): DVKVTQSSRYLVKRTGEKVFLECVQDMDHENMFWYRQDPGLGLRLIYFSYDVKMKEKGDIPEGYSVSREKKERFSLILESASTNQTSMYLCASRTGAYNEQFFGPGTRLTVL.

The chain carries TRBV7-8 and TRBJ2-5, with 15 bases fitting TRBD2. With V trimmed by 5 bases and J by 5 bases, 3 bases remained unmatched. The CDR3 is made up of 15 amino acids. The germline CDR1 and CDR2 sequences are SGHVS and FQNEAQ. The CDR3 spells CASSPGTSGGETQYF. The CDR3 bases are TGTGCCAGCAGCCCGGGGACTAGCGGGGGGGAGACCCAGTACTTC.